This entry features one T cell receptor (beta chain) sequence. What it recognizes is unknown. Here immunoSEQ multiplex PCR was the method, and the copy in TCRdb shows in-frame clones only, minus some. The data show 2,500 or so clones, around 66% seen once. This sample is part of a study of STAT3 mutations in large granular lymphocyte leukemia. About the study: Immunosuppressive therapy was given to more than half of T-LGLL patients. Study observations and caveats: At least one immunodominant TCR beta clonotype appeared in every T-cell large granular lymphocyte leukemia patient. Differing intervals and regimens complicate linking therapy response to clone burden. In several patients, dominant TCR clone burden exceeded STAT3 mutant burden, suggesting STAT3 mutation arose secondarily. After therapy, about 35% of the 18 patients switched clonotypes, all new clones STAT3 wild type.

The CDR3 runs 13 residues. With 4 bases clipped from V and 4 bases from J, the junction kept 3 bases outside the gene matches. Per the germline V gene, CDR1 is SGHNT and CDR2 is YYREEE (reference sequence). Sequenced material: peripheral blood mononuclear cells. The gene calls are TRBV5-4 and TRBJ1-2, with 8 bases aligning to TRBD1. The receptor was isolated from a man in his 60s with T-cell large granular lymphocyte leukemia. Some clones in this sample may be carry-over from other donors' samples. The CDR3 coding sequence is TGTGCCAGCAGCCCGACAGGGGTCTATGGCTACACCTTC. It translates to CASSPTGVYGYTF.